Below, 20 T cell receptor beta chains from the same sample are listed, as sequenced in a study of OX40 agonist ivuxolimab in advanced cancers. The library was generated by the immunoSEQ multiplex PCR assay. The immuneACCESS repertoire file appears here via TCRdb, limited to in-frame rearrangements. These files lack a portion of the clones; in checked studies, under half of the deficit traces to unresolved V genes, and the cause of the others is not known. A total of over 8,000 clones appear in this sample, 77% of them only once. The ten top clones hold roughly 30% of the sample. Sequencing was performed on CD4+ or CD8+ T cells sorted from blood, taken in a trial of the OX40 agonist ivuxolimab. These receptors originate from an adult with an advanced solid tumor such as melanoma, head and neck, liver or kidney cancer.

The chain couples TRBV4-1 to TRBJ2-5; TRBD2 agrees at 9 bases. CDR3 size: 15 residues. CDR1 and CDR2 from the germline V gene are MGHRA and YSYEKL. The trim removed 1 base at V and 5 bases at J, leaving 5 bases unmatched. In DNA, the CDR3 is TGCGCCAGCAGCCAAGTGGCGGGGGGGCCGGAGACCCAGTACTTC. This codes for CASSQVAGGPETQYF.

This sequence joins TRBV5-8 and TRBJ2-7; maybe TRBD2 (5 bases). Looked up from germline, CDR1 is SGHTS and CDR2 is YDEGEE. V lost 6 bases to trimming and J lost 6 bases, with 25 bases between them. This CDR3 has 16 residues. This CDR3 is CASTPRNPGVGSEQYF. The CDR3, as DNA: TGTGCCAGCACGCCCCGAAACCCCGGGGTCGGAAGCGAGCAGTACTTC.

V and J are TRBV28 and TRBJ1-1; weak D call: TRBD1 (6 bases). CDR3 length: 14 residues. Trimming shortened V by 10 bases and J by 9 bases, and 24 bases separated the two germline ends. The germline V gene has CDR1 MDHEN and CDR2 SYDVKM. CDR3: CAIKAGAGPQQAFF. In nucleotides, the CDR3 is TGTGCCATCAAGGCAGGGGCAGGGCCCCAGCAAGCTTTCTTT.

The CDR3 nucleotides read TGTGCCAGCAGCCCTGGTGGGAGGGCCAGGGAGACCCAGTACTTC. Translated: CASSPGGRARETQYF. The chain employs TRBV27 and TRBJ2-5; 7 bases line up with TRBD2. The CDR3 is 15 amino acids. Germline assignment: CDR1 MNHEY and CDR2 SMNVEV (reference sequence). V lost 6 bases to trimming and J lost 5 bases; unmatched junction nucleotides: 12.

The chain joins TRBV20-1 to TRBJ1-1; D remains ambiguous. V lost 3 bases to trimming and J lost 10 bases, with 12 bases between them. CDR3 length: 11 amino acids. Looked up from germline, CDR1 is DFQATT and CDR2 is SNEGSKA (reference sequence). The CDR3, as DNA: TGCAGTGCTAGCTTCCGGCTTGTAGCTTTCTTT. Amino acids: CSASFRLVAFF.

This chain joins TRBV28 and TRBJ2-3; D could derive from TRBD1 or TRBD2 (5 bases each). The germline CDR1 and CDR2 sequences are MDHEN and SYDVKM. The CDR3 is 13 residues long. V lost 3 bases and J lost 4, with 8 bases in between. The CDR3: CASSLGVADTQYF. The DNA for the CDR3 is TGTGCCAGCAGTTTGGGGGTAGCAGATACGCAGTATTTT.

This chain connects TRBV4-2 to TRBJ2-3; 8 bases align to TRBD2. The CDR3 covers 18 residues. J lost 4 bases, V lost 1 base, and 13 bases had no gene match. Per the germline V gene, CDR1 is LGHNA and CDR2 is YNFKEQ. The chain's CDR3 is CASSQARLAGQNADTQYF. CDR3 bases: TGTGCCAGCAGCCAAGCTCGATTAGCGGGACAAAACGCAGATACGCAGTATTTT.

The chain links TRBV27 to TRBJ2-7; 8 positions match TRBD2. This CDR3 is 15 amino acids long. Trimming cost V 0 bases and J 5 bases; bases outside gene matches: 6. Per the germline V gene, CDR1 is MNHEY and CDR2 is SMNVEV (reference sequence). The CDR3 DNA reads as TGTGCCAGCAGTTTATCCACGGGAGGGGTGGACGAGCAGTACTTC. Translation: CASSLSTGGVDEQYF.

The chain combines TRBV6-5 with TRBJ2-2; TRBD2 matches 9 bases. There are 14 residues in the CDR3. The V and J ends lost 4 bases and 3 bases, in that order; junction bases with no gene match: 0. The germline CDR1 and CDR2 sequences are MNHEY and SVGAGI. In DNA, the CDR3 is TGTGCCAGCAGTTGGACTAGCGACACCGGGGAGCTGTTTTTT. This encodes CASSWTSDTGELFF.

The chain carries TRBV25-1 and TRBJ2-1, with TRBD2 identical over 9 bases. This CDR3 has 14 residues. CDR1 MGHDK and CDR2 SYGVNS come from the germline V gene. With 6 bases clipped from V and 3 bases from J, the junction kept 3 bases outside the gene matches. This CDR3 reads CASSSSGDYNEQFF. CDR3 coding DNA: TGTGCCAGCAGCTCTAGCGGGGACTACAATGAGCAGTTCTTC. Looking up the rest from reference TRBV25-1 and TRBJ2-1 gives the full variable domain: EADIYQTPRYLVIGTGKKITLECSQTMGHDKMYWYQQDPGMELHLIHYSYGVNSTEKGDLSSESTVSRIRTEHFPLTLESARPSHTSQYLCASSSSGDYNEQFFGPGTRLTVL.

This rearrangement joins TRBV27 to TRBJ2-5, with 11 nucleotides matching TRBD2. The CDR3 is 17 amino acids. V lost 8 bases, J lost 5 bases, and 16 bases stayed unmatched. Per germline, CDR1 MNHEY and CDR2 SMNVEV (reference sequence). The CDR3 coding sequence is TGTGCCAGCTCAACCCGCGGGACTAGCGGTTATGGGGAGACCCAGTACTTC. It yields the protein CASSTRGTSGYGETQYF.

V gene TRBV5-5 combines with J gene TRBJ2-1; D is possibly TRBD2 (5 bases). From germline, CDR1 is SGHKS and CDR2 YYEKEE (reference sequence). CDR3 length equals 15 residues. V was clipped by 1 base and J by 2 bases, with 10 bases between them. The CDR3 DNA reads as TGTGCCAGCAGCTTGCGGCTAGCCCCCTACAATGAGCAGTTCTTC. It specifies CASSLRLAPYNEQFF.

The V call is TRBV11-3, the J call TRBJ2-7; 8 bases are a match to TRBD1. The CDR3 has 15 amino acids. The germline gives CDR1 SGHNT, CDR2 YENEEA. Trimming cost V 1 base and J 4 bases; bases outside gene matches: 6. This CDR3 reads CASSLAGTGWYEQYF. The CDR3 DNA sequence: TGTGCCAGCAGCTTAGCGGGGACAGGCTGGTACGAGCAGTACTTC.

V gene TRBV27 combines with J gene TRBJ1-2, with a tentative D call TRBD1 (5 bases). Germline-derived CDR1 and CDR2 are MNHEY and SMNVEV (reference sequence). Trimming pared 2 bases from V and 3 bases from J, leaving 10 bases between. This CDR3 is 14 amino acids long. CDR3 nucleotide sequence: TGTGCCAGCAGTTTAGGTGGGGGGTACTATGGCTACACCTTC. Protein sequence: CASSLGGGYYGYTF.

The gene calls are TRBV2 and TRBJ2-3; 8 positions agree with TRBD2. Germline CDR1 SNHLY, CDR2 FYNNEI. The CDR3 is 16 residues long. V shed 6 bases and J 2 bases; nucleotides not matched to a gene: 10. The DNA of the CDR3 is TGTGCCAGCAGGAAAAGTCGGGGGGGGATCACAGATACGCAGTATTTT. Residues: CASRKSRGGITDTQYF.

V usage is TRBV27 and J usage is TRBJ2-7, with D tentatively TRBD2 (5 bases). The CDR3 extends over 14 amino acids. Germline V gene data show CDR1 as MNHEY and CDR2 as SMNVEV (reference sequence). V was shortened by 4 bases and J by 3 bases, with 13 bases between the two germline ends. The CDR3 DNA sequence: TGTGCCAGCAGTTCGCCCCTAGACTACTACGAGCAGTACTTC. Translation: CASSSPLDYYEQYF.

The chain links TRBV4-1 to TRBJ2-5; the D is unclear. This CDR3 contains 14 residues. The V and J ends lost 4 bases and 4 bases respectively, with 13 bases between them. The germline CDR1 and CDR2 sequences are MGHRA and YSYEKL. In DNA form, the CDR3 reads TGCGCCAGCAGCCCCAACGATCTCGGAGAGACCCAGTACTTC. It is translated as CASSPNDLGETQYF.

This chain connects TRBV5-1 to TRBJ2-7; a weak D match, TRBD1 (6 bases). The V gene's germline CDR1 is SGHRS and CDR2 YFSETQ. This CDR3 has 14 residues. The V gene lost 0 bases and the J gene lost 2 bases, with 9 bases spanning the gap. CDR3 DNA sequence: TGCGCCAGCAGCTTGGAAGGGGGTACCTACGAGCAGTACTTC. Translated, it gives CASSLEGGTYEQYF.

In its sample, this clone was seen a few times. The J gene is TRBJ2-2, the V gene TRBV6-4, with 11 bases lining up with TRBD1. Germline CDR1 is MRHNA and CDR2 is SNTAGT. The CDR3 totals 16 residues. V was pared by 3 bases and J by 3 bases, with 3 bases of the junction left unmatched. The CDR3 sequence is CASSEKGQGDTGELFF. DNA of the CDR3: TGTGCCAGCAGTGAAAAGGGACAGGGGGACACCGGGGAGCTGTTTTTT.

This clone was counted a few times. This chain joins TRBV28 and TRBJ2-3; a possible D gene is TRBD1 (6 bases). The CDR3 sequence is 17 residues long. CDR1 and CDR2 (germline): MDHEN, SYDVKM. Trimming took 3 bases from V and 3 from J, leaving 19 bases between them. CDR3 nucleotide sequence: TGTGCCAGCAGTTTGGCCAGGGACACTACCTTAACAGATACGCAGTATTTT. Its translation: CASSLARDTTLTDTQYF.